This T cell receptor beta chain was identified during a study of T and B cells in COVID-19 patients. TRB rearrangements were amplified by multiplex PCR with BIOMED2 TRB-A/B primers. TCRdb reanalysed the multiplex PCR reads using MiXCR and keeps one entry per CDR3 protein. The sample consists of about 9,400 distinct CDR3 sequences, roughly 31% of them appearing once. A word on this clonotype: Antigen specificity is unknown.

Blood genomic DNA input for TRB amplification was about 220-500 ng. Regarding the study as a whole: No sequencing was yet done of CD4+, regulatory or CD8+ subsets, or of SARS-CoV-2-responsive or tetramer+ sorted cells. Active COVID-19 showed highly clonal TRB repertoires; recovery showed diversity and richness above healthy donors. Patients with COVID-19 reportedly showed strongly skewed T cell receptor beta variable and joining gene usage.

V was clipped by 8 bases and J by 2 bases, with 13 bases between them. This CDR3 is 14 amino acids long. In germline, CDR1 is MDHEN, CDR2 SYDVKM. The sample consisted of blood. This clonotype was obtained from a human donor who had recovered from COVID-19. This chain links TRBV28 with TRBJ1-5; D might be TRBD1 (6 bases). CDR3 sequence: CASGRGFGNQPQHF. CDR3 coding DNA: TGTGCCAGCGGGAGGGGGTTTGGCAATCAGCCCCAGCATTTT.